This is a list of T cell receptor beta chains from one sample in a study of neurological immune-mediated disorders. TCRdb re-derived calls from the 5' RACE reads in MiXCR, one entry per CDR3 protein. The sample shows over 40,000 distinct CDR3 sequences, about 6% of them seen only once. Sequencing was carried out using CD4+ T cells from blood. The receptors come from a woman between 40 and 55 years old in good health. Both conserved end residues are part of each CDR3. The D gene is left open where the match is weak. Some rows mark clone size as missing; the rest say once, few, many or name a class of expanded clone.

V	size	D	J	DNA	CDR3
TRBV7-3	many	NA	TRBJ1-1	TGTGCCAGCAGCTTAAATAAAGGGGCTGAAGCTTTCTTT	CASSLNKGAEAFF
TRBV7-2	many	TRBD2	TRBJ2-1	TGTGCCAGCAGCTTAGTATCCACTAGCGGCAACAATGAGCAGTTCTTC	CASSLVSTSGNNEQFF
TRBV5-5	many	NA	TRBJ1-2	TGTGCCAGCAGCGTCGGGGTGGCAGCGGAGTATGGCTACACCTTC	CASSVGVAAEYGYTF
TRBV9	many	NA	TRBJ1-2	TGTGCCAGCAGCGTAGCTGGCTCCGACTATGGCTACACCTTC	CASSVAGSDYGYTF
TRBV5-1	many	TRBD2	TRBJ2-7	TGCGCCAGCAGCTTGACTAGCGGGGCCTACTACGAGCAGTACTTC	CASSLTSGAYYEQYF
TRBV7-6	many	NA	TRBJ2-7	TGTGCCAGCAGCTTAGCCTCTAGCGCGGCCTACGAGCAGTACTTC	CASSLASSAAYEQYF
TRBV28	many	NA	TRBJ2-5	TGTGCCAGCAGTTTAGCGCAGGGCGGCGGAGAGACCCAGTACTTC	CASSLAQGGGETQYF
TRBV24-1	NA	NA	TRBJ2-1	TGTGCCACCAGTGATGCCAAGCCGGGAGATCCGGGTGAGCAGTTCTTC	CATSDAKPGDPGEQFF
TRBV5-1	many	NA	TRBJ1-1	TGCGCCAGCAGCTGGGACGGTAACACTGAAGCTTTCTTT	CASSWDGNTEAFF
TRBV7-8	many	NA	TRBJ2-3	TGTGCCAGCAGCTTGGTCGGCAGGGGTACAGATACGCAGTATTTT	CASSLVGRGTDTQYF
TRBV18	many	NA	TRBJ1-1	TGTGCCAGCTCACCACCGGGGAACACTGAAGCTTTCTTT	CASSPPGNTEAFF
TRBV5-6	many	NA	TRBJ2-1	TGTGCCAGCAGCCCGCCGACGGAGCAGTTCTTC	CASSPPTEQFF
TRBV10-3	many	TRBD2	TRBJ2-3	TGTGCCATCAGCATGACTAGCGGGAGAGCAGATACGCAGTATTTT	CAISMTSGRADTQYF
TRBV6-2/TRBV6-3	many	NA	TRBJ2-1	TGTGCCAGCAGCAAAACAGGGTCAGCCTACAATGAGCAGTTCTTC	CASSKTGSAYNEQFF
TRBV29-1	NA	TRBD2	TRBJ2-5	TGCAGCGTCGAGGGCCTAGCGGGGGGCACCCAGTACTTC	CSVEGLAGGTQYF
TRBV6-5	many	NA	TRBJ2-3	TGTGCCAGCAAAGGAGCGACAGATACGCAGTATTTT	CASKGATDTQYF
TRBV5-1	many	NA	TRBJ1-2	TGCGCCAGCAGCTTGGCAGGGGTGATTAACTATGGCTACACCTTC	CASSLAGVINYGYTF
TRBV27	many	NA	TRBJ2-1	TGTGCCAGCAGTTTAGGCTCGTCCAGTTACAATGAGCAGTTCTTC	CASSLGSSSYNEQFF
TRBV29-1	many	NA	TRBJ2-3	TGCAGCGTCGCCGGGACTCCCTCTAGCACAGATACGCAGTATTTT	CSVAGTPSSTDTQYF
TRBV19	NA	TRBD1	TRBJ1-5	TGTGCCAGTAGGCGAGGACAGGAGCCCCAGCATTTT	CASRRGQEPQHF
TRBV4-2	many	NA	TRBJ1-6	TGTGCCAGCAGCCGGAGCAGGGATACCAATTCACCCCTCCACTTT	CASSRSRDTNSPLHF
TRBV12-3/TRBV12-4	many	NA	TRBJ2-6	TGTGCCAGCAGTTTCGGAGGGGTGAACTCTGGGGCCAACGTCCTGACTTTC	CASSFGGVNSGANVLTF
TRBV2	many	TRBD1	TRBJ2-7	TGTGCCAGCAGACAGGGGGCGGTATACGAGCAGTACTTC	CASRQGAVYEQYF
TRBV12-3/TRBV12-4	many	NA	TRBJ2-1	TGTGCCAGCAGTTTACTGCTCGGGAGCTACGAGCAGTTCTTC	CASSLLLGSYEQFF
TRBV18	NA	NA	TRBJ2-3	TGTGCCAGCTCACCAATAGGAGATACGCAGTATTTT	CASSPIGDTQYF
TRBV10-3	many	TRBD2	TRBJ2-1	TGTGCCACCAGCCCCCTAGCGGGAGGGACGTCAAACAATGAGCAGTTCTTC	CATSPLAGGTSNNEQFF
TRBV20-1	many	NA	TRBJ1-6	TGCAGTGCCACAGCCTTTGGTAATTCACCCCTCCACTTT	CSATAFGNSPLHF
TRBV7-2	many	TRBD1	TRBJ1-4	TGTGCCAGCAGCCGGGACAGGGGGAATGAAAAACTGTTTTTT	CASSRDRGNEKLFF
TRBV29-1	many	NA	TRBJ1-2	TGCAGCGTTGGCGGGTCCGATGGCTACACCTTC	CSVGGSDGYTF
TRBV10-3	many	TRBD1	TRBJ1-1	TGTGCCATCAGAACTAATTCCGGACAGGGCCTTGAAGCTTTCTTT	CAIRTNSGQGLEAFF
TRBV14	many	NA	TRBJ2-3	TGTGCCAGCAGCTTAATGCGAGGGAGAGACACAGATACGCAGTATTTT	CASSLMRGRDTDTQYF
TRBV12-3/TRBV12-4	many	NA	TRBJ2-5	TGTGCCAGCAGTTTATGGGGCGAGACCCAGTACTTC	CASSLWGETQYF
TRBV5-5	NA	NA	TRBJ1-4	TGTGCCAGCAGCGCCGTCGGAGAGGCCGGGGAAAAACTGTTTTTT	CASSAVGEAGEKLFF
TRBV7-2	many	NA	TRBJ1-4	TGTGCCAGCAGCTCCTACAGAGGAAATGAAAAACTGTTTTTT	CASSSYRGNEKLFF
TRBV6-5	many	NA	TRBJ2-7	TGTGCCAGCAGTTACCGTTTACGGGACCCCTCCTACGAGCAGTACTTC	CASSYRLRDPSYEQYF
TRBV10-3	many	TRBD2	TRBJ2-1	TGTGCCATCAGTGGGGCTAGCGGGATAAACAATGAGCAGTTCTTC	CAISGASGINNEQFF
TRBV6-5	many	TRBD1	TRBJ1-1	TGTGCCAGCAGTCGTCGACAGGGCGCTGAAGCTTTCTTT	CASSRRQGAEAFF
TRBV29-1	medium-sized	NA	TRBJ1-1	TGCAGCGTTGAAGGTCGTACAGGGCGTAATGAAGCTTTCTTT	CSVEGRTGRNEAFF
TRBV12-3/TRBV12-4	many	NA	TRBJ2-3	TGTGCCAGCAGTTCTGGGACACTCCTCGCAGATACGCAGTATTTT	CASSSGTLLADTQYF
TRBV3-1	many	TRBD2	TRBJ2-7	TGTGCCAGCAGCCCGCGTTTGGCGGGAGGGGCCTACGAGCAGTACTTC	CASSPRLAGGAYEQYF
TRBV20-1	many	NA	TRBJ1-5	TGCAGTGCTCCGGAAGGGGGGAATCAGCCCCAGCATTTT	CSAPEGGNQPQHF
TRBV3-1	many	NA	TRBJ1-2	TGTGCCAGCAGCCAAGAATGGAATCTTCCGGTGTATGGCTACACCTTC	CASSQEWNLPVYGYTF
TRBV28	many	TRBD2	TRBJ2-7	TGTGCCAGCAGCCGGGCCGGGGGGAGAGGCGACGAGCAGTACTTC	CASSRAGGRGDEQYF
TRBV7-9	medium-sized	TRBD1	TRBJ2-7	TGTGCCAGCAGCGGCTTCGGACAGGGCTCCTACGAGCAGTACTTC	CASSGFGQGSYEQYF
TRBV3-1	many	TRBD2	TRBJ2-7	TGTGCCAGCAGTCTAACGGGAGGGCCCTCCTACGAGCAGTACTTC	CASSLTGGPSYEQYF
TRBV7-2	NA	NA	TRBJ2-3	TGTACCAGCAGGGAACGGGACCGTACAGATACGCAGTATTTT	CTSRERDRTDTQYF
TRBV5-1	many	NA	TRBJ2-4	TGCGCCAGCAGCTTGGTCGGGGATACGGCCAAAAACATTCAGTACTTC	CASSLVGDTAKNIQYF
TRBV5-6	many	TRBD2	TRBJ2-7	TGTGCCAGCAGTCCTGGGACTAGCGGGAGCGAGCAGTACTTC	CASSPGTSGSEQYF
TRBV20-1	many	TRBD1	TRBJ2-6	TGCAGTGCTAGCGAAAGAACAGGGGGCTCGACTGGGGCCAACGTCCTGACTTTC	CSASERTGGSTGANVLTF
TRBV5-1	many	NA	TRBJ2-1	TGCGCCAGCAGCAGGGACTTGTACAATGAGCAGTTCTTC	CASSRDLYNEQFF
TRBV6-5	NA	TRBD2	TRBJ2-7	TGTGCCAGCAGTTATAGGTCCAACGGACTAGCGGGAGTTTCTCGCCCCTACGAGCAGTACTTC	CASSYRSNGLAGVSRPYEQYF